Shown below are 12 T cell receptor beta chains from a single sample sequenced in a study of blood T cell repertoires in COVID-19. Generated by immunoSEQ multiplex PCR, the TCRdb table keeps only in-frame clones and is missing some. The table includes more than 200,000 clones, around 80% detected once. The sequencing sample was made of peripheral blood. These receptor sequences come from a man between 60 and 75 years old with acute or convalescent COVID-19.

The V call is TRBV7-2, the J call TRBJ2-3; 8 bases are a match to TRBD2. Germline V gene data show CDR1 as SGHTA and CDR2 as FQGNSA. This CDR3 comprises 18 residues. After removal of 1 base from V and 3 bases from J, the junction contained 12 bases not matched to a gene. The CDR3 DNA follows: TGTGCCAGCAGCTTAGTAATGTGGGGCGGGAGGCGGACAGATACGCAGTATTTT. Its protein is CASSLVMWGGRRTDTQYF. The entire variable domain, with the rest obtained from reference TRBV7-2 and TRBJ2-3, is as follows: GAGVSQSPSNKVTEKGKDVELRCDPISGHTALYWYRQSLGQGLEFLIYFQGNSAPDKSGLPSDRFSAERTGGSVSTLTIQRTQQEDSAVYLCASSLVMWGGRRTDTQYFGPGTRLTVL.

The chain combines TRBV28 with TRBJ2-1; D may be TRBD1 (5 bases). The V end was cut by 3 bases, the J end by 16 bases, with 19 bases between. The CDR3 has 13 amino acids. Germline CDR1 MDHEN, CDR2 SYDVKM. The DNA of the CDR3 is TGTGCCAGCAGTTTGCCGAATTTCGACAGCCTTTTCTTC. Translating it yields CASSLPNFDSLFF.

V usage is TRBV6-6 and J usage is TRBJ2-1; 11 positions match TRBD1. V dropped 6 bases and J dropped 0; count of bases not matched to a gene: 13. Germline loops: CDR1 MNHNY, CDR2 SVGAGI (reference sequence). This CDR3 is built from 19 residues. CDR3: CASRRRGTGGNSSYNEQFF. Written as DNA, the CDR3 is TGTGCCAGCAGGCGACGGGGGACAGGGGGTAATAGCTCCTACAATGAGCAGTTCTTC.

This chain links TRBV15 with TRBJ2-1, with 11 bases fitting TRBD2. Trimming cost V 0 bases and J 3 bases; bases outside gene matches: 7. Germline values: CDR1 LNHNV, CDR2 YYDKDF (reference sequence). This CDR3 contains 18 residues. CDR3 in amino acids: CATSRDLSSGRVYNEQFF. CDR3 sequence (DNA): TGTGCCACCAGCAGAGATCTCAGTAGCGGGAGGGTCTACAATGAGCAGTTCTTC.

The chain recombines TRBV3-1 (or the pseudogene TRBV3-2) with TRBJ2-7; the match to TRBD2 covers 7 bases. This CDR3 contains 15 residues. CDR1 and CDR2 (germline): LGHDT, YNNKEL (reference sequence). The J segment lost 12 bases and the V segment lost 3 bases, leaving 17 bases of the junction unmatched. The CDR3 spells CASSHETGTTTRAYF. The CDR3 nucleotides read TGTGCCAGCAGCCACGAGACCGGGACTACGACCAGGGCGTACTTC.

The gene calls are TRBV5-6 and TRBJ1-2, with a tentative D call TRBD1 (5 bases). The CDR3 contains 14 residues. Trimming removed 0 bases at V and 2 bases at J, with 8 bases between. Germline CDR1 reads SGHDT; CDR2 reads YYEEEE. The CDR3 is CASSLVGGNYGYTF. The CDR3 coding sequence is TGTGCCAGCAGCTTGGTGGGGGGGAACTATGGCTACACCTTC. The full variable domain, with the rest looked up from reference TRBV5-6 and TRBJ1-2, is DAGVTQSPTHLIKTRGQQVTLRCSPKSGHDTVSWYQQALGQGPQFIFQYYEEEERQRGNFPDRFSGHQFPNYSSELNVNALLLGDSALYLCASSLVGGNYGYTFGSGTRLTVV.

The V and J genes are TRBV28 and TRBJ1-2; D remains unclear. The ends were cut back, 4 bases at V and 8 bases at J, with 14 bases in the middle. The germline V gene encodes CDR1 MDHEN and CDR2 SYDVKM. The CDR3 extends over 13 amino acids. This CDR3 is CASSSHRLEGYTF. The CDR3 nucleotides are TGTGCCAGCAGTTCTCATAGACTTGAGGGCTACACCTTC.

The V and J genes are TRBV10-3 and TRBJ2-3, with 8 bases lining up with TRBD2. This CDR3 is 14 amino acids long. V was clipped by 6 bases and J by 6 bases; unmatched bases: 8. From germline, CDR1 is ENHRY and CDR2 SYGVKD. The CDR3 DNA sequence: TGTGCCATCAGCCGCAGCGGGAGTAGCGATACGCAGTATTTT. It codes for CAISRSGSSDTQYF.

This chain links TRBV18 with TRBJ2-1; 8 positions agree with TRBD1. CDR3 size: 16 residues. The ends lost 4 bases at V and 5 bases at J; junction bases unmatched: 10. The germline CDR1 and CDR2 sequences are KGHSH and LQKENI. The CDR3 here is CASSQSGGASNNEQFF. DNA of the CDR3: TGTGCCAGCTCACAATCAGGGGGCGCGTCAAACAATGAGCAGTTCTTC.

The chain combines TRBV9 with TRBJ2-2, with D possibly TRBD2 on 6 matching bases. V was pared by 2 bases and J by 0 bases, with 8 bases between. Germline V gene data show CDR1 as SGDLS and CDR2 as YYNGEE. This CDR3 region has 15 residues. The CDR3 DNA follows: TGTGCCAGCAGCGTGAGCGGGTCGAACACCGGGGAGCTGTTTTTT. It codes for CASSVSGSNTGELFF. The complete variable domain, with remaining parts taken from reference TRBV9 and TRBJ2-2, reads DSGVTQTPKHLITATGQRVTLRCSPRSGDLSVYWYQQSLDQGLQFLIQYYNGEERAKGNILERFSAQQFPDLHSELNLSSLELGDSALYFCASSVSGSNTGELFFGEGSRLTVL.

The gene calls are TRBV4-1 and TRBJ2-1, with 10 bases fitting TRBD2. CDR3 length equals 15 residues. Germline CDR1 MGHRA, CDR2 YSYEKL. Trimming at V came to 6 bases and at J to 5 bases, leaving 7 bases not matched to a gene. The CDR3 sequence: CASRDLAGVNNEQFF. The CDR3 DNA follows: TGCGCCAGCAGGGACCTAGCGGGGGTCAACAATGAGCAGTTCTTC.

The V gene is TRBV19, the J gene TRBJ2-7, with TRBD1 as a possible D gene (5 bases). Germline-derived CDR1 and CDR2 are LNHDA and SQIVND (reference sequence). This CDR3 is built from 14 residues. Between the trimmed V and J ends, which lost 5 bases and 4 bases, there was a span of 15 bases. The CDR3 loop is CASSPRQSYYEQYF. The CDR3 bases are TGTGCCAGTAGTCCCCGACAGTCTTATTACGAGCAGTACTTC.